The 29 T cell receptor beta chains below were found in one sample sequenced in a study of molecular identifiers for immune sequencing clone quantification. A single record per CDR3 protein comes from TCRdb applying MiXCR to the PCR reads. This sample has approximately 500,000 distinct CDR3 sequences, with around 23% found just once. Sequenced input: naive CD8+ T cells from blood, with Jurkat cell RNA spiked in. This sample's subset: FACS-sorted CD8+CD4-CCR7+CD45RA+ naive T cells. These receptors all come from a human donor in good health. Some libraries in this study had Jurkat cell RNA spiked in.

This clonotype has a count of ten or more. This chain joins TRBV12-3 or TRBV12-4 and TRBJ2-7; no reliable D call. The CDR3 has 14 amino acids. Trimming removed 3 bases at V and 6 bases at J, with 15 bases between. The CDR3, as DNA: TGTGCCAGCAGTTTTGTCTCTATGGGGTCCGAGCAGTACTTC. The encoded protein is CASSFVSMGSEQYF.

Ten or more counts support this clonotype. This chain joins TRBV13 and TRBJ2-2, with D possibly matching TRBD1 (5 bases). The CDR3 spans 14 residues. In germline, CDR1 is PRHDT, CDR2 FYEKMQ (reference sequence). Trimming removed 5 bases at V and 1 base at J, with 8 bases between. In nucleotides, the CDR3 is TGTGCCAGCAGCCCACAGGTGAACACCGGGGAGCTGTTTTTT. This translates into CASSPQVNTGELFF.

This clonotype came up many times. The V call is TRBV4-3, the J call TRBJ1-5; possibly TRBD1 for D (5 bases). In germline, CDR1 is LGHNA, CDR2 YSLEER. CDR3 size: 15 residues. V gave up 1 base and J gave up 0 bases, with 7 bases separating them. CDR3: CASSQGQGSNQPQHF. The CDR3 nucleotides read TGCGCCAGCAGCCAAGGGCAGGGTAGCAATCAGCCCCAGCATTTT.

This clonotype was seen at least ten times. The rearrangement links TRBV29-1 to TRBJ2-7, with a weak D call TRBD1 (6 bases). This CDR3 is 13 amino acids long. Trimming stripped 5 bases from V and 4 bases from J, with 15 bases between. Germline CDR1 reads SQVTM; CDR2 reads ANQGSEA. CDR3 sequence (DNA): TGCAGCGTTCTCCGGGACACTCCGTACGAGCAGTACTTC. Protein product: CSVLRDTPYEQYF.

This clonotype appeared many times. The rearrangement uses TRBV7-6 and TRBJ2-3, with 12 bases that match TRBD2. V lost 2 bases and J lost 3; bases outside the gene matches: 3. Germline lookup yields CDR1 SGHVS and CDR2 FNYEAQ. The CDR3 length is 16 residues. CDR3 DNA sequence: TGTGCCAGCAGCTTAAGGACTAGCGGGGAAACAGATACGCAGTATTTT. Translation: CASSLRTSGETDTQYF. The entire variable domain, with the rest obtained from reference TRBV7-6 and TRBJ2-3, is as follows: GAGVSQSPRYKVTKRGQDVALRCDPISGHVSLYWYRQALGQGPEFLTYFNYEAQQDKSGLPNDRFSAERPEGSISTLTIQRTEQRDSAMYRCASSLRTSGETDTQYFGPGTRLTVL.

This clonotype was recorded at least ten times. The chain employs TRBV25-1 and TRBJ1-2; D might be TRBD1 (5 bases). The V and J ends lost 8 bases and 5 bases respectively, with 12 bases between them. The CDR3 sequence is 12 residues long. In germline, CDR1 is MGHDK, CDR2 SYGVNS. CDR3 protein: CASGGLGYGYTF. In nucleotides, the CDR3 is TGTGCCAGCGGGGGACTGGGGTATGGCTACACCTTC.

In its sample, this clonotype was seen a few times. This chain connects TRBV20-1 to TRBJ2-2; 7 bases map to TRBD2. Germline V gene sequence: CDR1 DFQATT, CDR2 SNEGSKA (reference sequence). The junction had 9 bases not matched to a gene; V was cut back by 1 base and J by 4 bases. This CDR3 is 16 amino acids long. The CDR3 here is CSARAGGGGSTGELFF. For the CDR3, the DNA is TGCAGTGCTAGAGCTGGGGGGGGAGGGAGCACCGGGGAGCTGTTTTTT.

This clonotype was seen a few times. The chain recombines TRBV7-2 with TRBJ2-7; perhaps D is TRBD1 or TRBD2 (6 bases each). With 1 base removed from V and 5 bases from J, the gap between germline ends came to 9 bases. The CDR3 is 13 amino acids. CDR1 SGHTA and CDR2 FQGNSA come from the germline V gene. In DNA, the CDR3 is TGTGCCAGCAGCTTAGTGGGGGGCGACGAGCAGTACTTC. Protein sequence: CASSLVGGDEQYF.

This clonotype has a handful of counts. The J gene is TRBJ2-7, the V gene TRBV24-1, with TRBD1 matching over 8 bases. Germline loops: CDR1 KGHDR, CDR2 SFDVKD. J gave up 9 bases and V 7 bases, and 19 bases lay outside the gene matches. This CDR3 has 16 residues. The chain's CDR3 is CATSLRAGGGPTGQYF. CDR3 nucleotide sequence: TGTGCCACCAGCCTAAGGGCAGGGGGCGGTCCTACCGGGCAGTACTTC.

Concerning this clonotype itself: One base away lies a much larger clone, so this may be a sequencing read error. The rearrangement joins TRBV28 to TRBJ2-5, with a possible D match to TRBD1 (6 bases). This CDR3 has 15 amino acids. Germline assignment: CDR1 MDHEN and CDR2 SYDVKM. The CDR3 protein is CASGHNYRDSEPQYF. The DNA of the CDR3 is TGTGCCAGCGGACACAACTACAGGGATTCAGAGCCCCAGTACTTC. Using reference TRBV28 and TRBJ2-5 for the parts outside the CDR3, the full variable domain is DVKVTQSSRYLVKRTGEKVFLECVQDMDHENMFWYRQDPGLGLRLIYFSYDVKMKEKGDIPEGYSVSREKKERFSLILESASTNQTSMYLCASGHNYRDSEPQYFGPGTRLLVL.

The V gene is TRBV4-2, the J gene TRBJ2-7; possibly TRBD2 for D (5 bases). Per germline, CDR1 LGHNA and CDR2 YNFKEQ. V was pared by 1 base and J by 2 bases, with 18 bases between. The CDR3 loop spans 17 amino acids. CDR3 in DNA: TGTGCCAGCAGCCAAGTGGACCCGGGAATTCTCCCCTACGAGCAGTACTTC. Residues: CASSQVDPGILPYEQYF.

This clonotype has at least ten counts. In nucleotides, the CDR3 is TGCAGTGCTAGTTCGGACAAGGACTACGAGCAGTACTTC. This sequence encodes CSASSDKDYEQYF. The gene calls are TRBV20-1 and TRBJ2-7, with D perhaps matching TRBD1 (5 bases). Germline V gives CDR1 DFQATT, CDR2 SNEGSKA (reference sequence). Trimming stripped 3 bases from V and 3 bases from J, with 12 bases between. This CDR3 is built from 13 residues.

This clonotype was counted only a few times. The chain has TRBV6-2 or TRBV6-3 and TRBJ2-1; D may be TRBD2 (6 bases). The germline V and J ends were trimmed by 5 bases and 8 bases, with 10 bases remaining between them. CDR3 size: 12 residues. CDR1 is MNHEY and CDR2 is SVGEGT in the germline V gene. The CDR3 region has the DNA TGTGCCAGCAGTCCCGGGACTTATGAGCAGTTCTTC. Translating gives CASSPGTYEQFF.

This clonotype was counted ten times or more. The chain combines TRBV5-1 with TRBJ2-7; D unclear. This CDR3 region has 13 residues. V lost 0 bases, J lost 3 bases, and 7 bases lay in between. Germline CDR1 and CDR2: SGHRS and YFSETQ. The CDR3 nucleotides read TGCGCCAGCAGCTTGGATAACGACTACGAGCAGTACTTC. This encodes CASSLDNDYEQYF.

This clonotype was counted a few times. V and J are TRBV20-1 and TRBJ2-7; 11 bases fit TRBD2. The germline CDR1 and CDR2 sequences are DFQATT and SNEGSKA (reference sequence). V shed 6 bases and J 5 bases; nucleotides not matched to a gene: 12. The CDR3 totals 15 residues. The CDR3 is CSATATSGSFHEQYF. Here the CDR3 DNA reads TGCAGTGCCACCGCTACTAGCGGGAGTTTCCACGAGCAGTACTTC.

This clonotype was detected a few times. The CDR3 loop is CASRTETGVTGELFF. Here the CDR3 DNA reads TGTGCCAGCAGGACCGAGACAGGGGTCACCGGGGAGCTGTTTTTT. The chain has TRBV28 and TRBJ2-2; TRBD1 agrees at 8 bases. CDR1 and CDR2 from the germline V gene are MDHEN and SYDVKM. Germline trimming cut 6 bases from V and 4 bases from J; bases unmatched to any gene: 7. CDR3 length equals 15 residues.

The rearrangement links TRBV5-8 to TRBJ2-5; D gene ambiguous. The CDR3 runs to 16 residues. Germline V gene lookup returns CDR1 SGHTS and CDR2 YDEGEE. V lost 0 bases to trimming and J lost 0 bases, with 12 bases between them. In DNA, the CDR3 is TGTGCCAGCAGCTTGGTCGAGCGAGGCTACCAAGAGACCCAGTACTTC. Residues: CASSLVERGYQETQYF.

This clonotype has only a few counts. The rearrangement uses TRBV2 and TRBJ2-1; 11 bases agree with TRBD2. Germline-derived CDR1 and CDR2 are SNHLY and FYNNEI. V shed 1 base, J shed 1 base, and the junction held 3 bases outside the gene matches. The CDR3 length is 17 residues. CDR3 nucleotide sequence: TGTGCCAGCAGTGAAGGTAGCGGGGGGGCGTCCTACAATGAGCAGTTCTTC. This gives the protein CASSEGSGGASYNEQFF.

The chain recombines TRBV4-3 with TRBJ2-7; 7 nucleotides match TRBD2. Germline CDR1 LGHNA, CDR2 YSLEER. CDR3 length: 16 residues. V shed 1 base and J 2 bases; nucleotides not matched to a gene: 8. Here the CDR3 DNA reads TGCGCCAGCAGCCAAGGACGGGGCGGGGGAACCTACGAGCAGTACTTC. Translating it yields CASSQGRGGGTYEQYF.

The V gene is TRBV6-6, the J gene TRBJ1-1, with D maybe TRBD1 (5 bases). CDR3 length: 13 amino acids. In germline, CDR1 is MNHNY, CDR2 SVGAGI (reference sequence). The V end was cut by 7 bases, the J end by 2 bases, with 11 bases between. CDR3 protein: CASNPTENTEAFF. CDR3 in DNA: TGTGCCAGCAACCCGACAGAAAACACTGAAGCTTTCTTT.

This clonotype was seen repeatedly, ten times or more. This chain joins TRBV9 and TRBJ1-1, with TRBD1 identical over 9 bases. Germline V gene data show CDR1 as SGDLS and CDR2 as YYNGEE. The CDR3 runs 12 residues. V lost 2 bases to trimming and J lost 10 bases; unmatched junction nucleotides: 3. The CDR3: CASSVGTGLAFF. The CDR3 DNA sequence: TGTGCCAGCAGCGTCGGGACAGGGCTAGCTTTCTTT.

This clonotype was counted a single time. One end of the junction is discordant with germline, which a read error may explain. CDR3 region: CASSVRLAGVRADTQNF. CDR3 nucleotide sequence: TGTGCCAGCAGTGTACGGCTAGCGGGCGTACGAGCAGATACGCAGAATTTT. V is TRBV28 and J is TRBJ2-3; 8 bases line up with TRBD2. From germline, CDR1 is MDHEN and CDR2 SYDVKM. The CDR3 length is 17 residues. Together with reference TRBV28 and TRBJ2-3, the CDR3 gives the full variable domain: DVKVTQSSRYLVKRTGEKVFLECVQDMDHENMFWYRQDPGLGLRLIYFSYDVKMKEKGDIPEGYSVSREKKERFSLILESASTNQTSMYLCASSVRLAGVRADTQNFGPGTRLTVL.

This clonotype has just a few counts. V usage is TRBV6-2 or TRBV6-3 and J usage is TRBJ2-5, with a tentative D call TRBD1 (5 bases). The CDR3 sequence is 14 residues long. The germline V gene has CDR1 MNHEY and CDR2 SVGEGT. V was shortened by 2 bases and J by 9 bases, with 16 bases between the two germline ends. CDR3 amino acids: CASSYTPALGAQYF. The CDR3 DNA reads TGTGCCAGCAGTTACACACCAGCGTTAGGGGCCCAGTACTTC.

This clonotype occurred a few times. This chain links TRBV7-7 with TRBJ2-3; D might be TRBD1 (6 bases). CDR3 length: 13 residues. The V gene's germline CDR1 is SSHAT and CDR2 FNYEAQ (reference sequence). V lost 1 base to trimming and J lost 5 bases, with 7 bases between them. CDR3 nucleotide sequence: TGTGCCAGCAGCTTAGTAGGGGGAGATACGCAGTATTTT. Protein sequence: CASSLVGGDTQYF.

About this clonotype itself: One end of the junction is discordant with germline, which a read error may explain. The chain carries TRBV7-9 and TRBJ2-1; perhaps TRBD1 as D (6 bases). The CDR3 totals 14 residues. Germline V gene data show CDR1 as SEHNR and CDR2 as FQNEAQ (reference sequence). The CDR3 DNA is TGTCCCAGCAGCTTAGATCTGGGGGCGAGTGAGCAGTTCTTC. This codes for CPSSLDLGASEQFF.

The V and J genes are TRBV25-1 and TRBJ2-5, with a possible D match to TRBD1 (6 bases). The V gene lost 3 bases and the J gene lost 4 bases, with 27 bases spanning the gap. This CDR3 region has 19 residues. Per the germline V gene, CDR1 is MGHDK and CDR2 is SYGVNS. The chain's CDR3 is CASSDPTSNPAGAGETQYF. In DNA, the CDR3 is TGTGCCAGCAGTGACCCAACCTCTAACCCGGCAGGGGCGGGAGAGACCCAGTACTTC.

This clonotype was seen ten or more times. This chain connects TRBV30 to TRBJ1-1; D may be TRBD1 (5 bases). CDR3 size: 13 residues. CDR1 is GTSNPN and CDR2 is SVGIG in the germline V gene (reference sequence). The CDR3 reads CAYSRGPNTEAFF. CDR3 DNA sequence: TGTGCTTATAGTCGGGGCCCGAACACTGAAGCTTTCTTT.

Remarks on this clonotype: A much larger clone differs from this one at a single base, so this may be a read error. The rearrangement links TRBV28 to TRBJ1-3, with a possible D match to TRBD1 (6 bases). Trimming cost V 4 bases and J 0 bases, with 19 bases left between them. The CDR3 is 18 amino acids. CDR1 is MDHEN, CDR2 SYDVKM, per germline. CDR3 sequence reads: CASSWDDELGGSGNTIYF. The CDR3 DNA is TGTGCCAGCAGTTGGGACGACGAACTAGGGGGCTCTGGAAACACCATATATTTT. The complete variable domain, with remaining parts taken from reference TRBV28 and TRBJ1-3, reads DVKVTQSSRYLVKRTGEKVFLECVQDMDHENMFWYRQDPGLGLRLIYFSYDVKMKEKGDIPEGYSVSREKKERFSLILESASTNQTSMYLCASSWDDELGGSGNTIYFGEGSWLTVV.

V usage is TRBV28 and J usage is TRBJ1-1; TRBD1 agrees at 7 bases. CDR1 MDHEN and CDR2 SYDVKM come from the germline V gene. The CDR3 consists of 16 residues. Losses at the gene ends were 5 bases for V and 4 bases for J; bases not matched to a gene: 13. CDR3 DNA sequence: TGTGCCAGCAGTCCTTCACAGGGGACCTCGATCACTGAAGCTTTCTTT. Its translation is CASSPSQGTSITEAFF.